A single sample gave rise to the 30 T cell receptor beta chains below, sequenced in a study of cytomegalovirus exposure and HLA in healthy donors. This PCR relied on a set of 60 Vbeta primers and 13 Jbeta primers. Some clones are missing from TCRdb's copy, which holds only in-frame ones; the method was immunoSEQ multiplex PCR. The data contain 100,000 or so clones, 65% to 75% of them singletons. Material for sequencing was PBMCs. The origin of the receptors is a man aged 40-55 years in good health and CMV-seropositive.

This chain connects TRBV28 to TRBJ1-2, with a tentative D call TRBD1 (5 bases). Germline V gene lookup returns CDR1 MDHEN and CDR2 SYDVKM. V dropped 2 bases and J dropped 4 bases, with 11 bases sitting between them. This CDR3 contains 14 residues. This CDR3 reads CASSLGGESYGYTF. The DNA of the CDR3 is TGTGCCAGCAGTTTAGGGGGGGAAAGCTATGGCTACACCTTC.

The CDR3 region is CASSTLIGTGGGMNTEAFF. Here the CDR3 DNA reads TGTGCCAGCAGTACCCTTATTGGGACAGGGGGCGGAATGAACACTGAAGCTTTCTTT. The V gene is TRBV28, the J gene TRBJ1-1; 12 nucleotides align to TRBD1. This CDR3 comprises 19 residues. Trimming cost V 5 bases and J 0 bases; bases outside gene matches: 13. In germline, CDR1 is MDHEN, CDR2 SYDVKM.

The chain combines TRBV4-2 with TRBJ2-5; 7 bases map to TRBD2. The CDR3 length is 16 residues. Germline-derived CDR1 and CDR2 are LGHNA and YNFKEQ. Trimming at V came to 0 bases and at J to 1 base, leaving 5 bases not matched to a gene. The CDR3, as DNA: TGTGCCAGCAGCCAAGAGGGGCTAGCGGTCCAAGAGACCCAGTACTTC. Encoded protein: CASSQEGLAVQETQYF.

The V and J genes are TRBV4-1 and TRBJ2-2; D gene uncertain. This CDR3 comprises 12 residues. V was trimmed by 4 bases and J by 6 bases, leaving 6 bases between them. Germline CDR1 MGHRA, CDR2 YSYEKL. The CDR3 is CASSPLSGELFF. The CDR3 DNA is TGCGCCAGCAGCCCATTGTCCGGGGAGCTGTTTTTT.

This rearrangement joins TRBV28 to TRBJ1-4, with TRBD1 matching over 9 bases. The CDR3 spans 16 residues. The germline V gene has CDR1 MDHEN and CDR2 SYDVKM. The junction had 8 bases not matched to a gene; V was cut back by 7 bases and J by 2 bases. The CDR3 DNA is TGTGCCAGCACCTTCCAAGGACAGGGGACTAATGAAAAACTGTTTTTT. Translating gives CASTFQGQGTNEKLFF. The entire variable domain, with the rest obtained from reference TRBV28 and TRBJ1-4, is as follows: DVKVTQSSRYLVKRTGEKVFLECVQDMDHENMFWYRQDPGLGLRLIYFSYDVKMKEKGDIPEGYSVSREKKERFSLILESASTNQTSMYLCASTFQGQGTNEKLFFGSGTQLSVL.

The rearrangement uses TRBV4-1 and TRBJ2-1, with TRBD2 matching 9 bases. V gave up 3 bases and J gave up 6 bases; unmatched junction bases: 9. Germline-derived CDR1 and CDR2 are MGHRA and YSYEKL. The CDR3 consists of 16 residues. Here the CDR3 reads CASSHNGLAKSNEQFF. The CDR3 coding sequence is TGCGCCAGCAGCCATAACGGACTAGCGAAGAGCAATGAGCAGTTCTTC.

The chain recombines TRBV5-1 with TRBJ1-1, with 8 bases fitting TRBD1. The CDR3 covers 14 residues. Germline V gene sequence: CDR1 SGHRS, CDR2 YFSETQ. V trimming: 0 bases; J trimming: 3 bases; junction bases outside the gene matches: 1. CDR3 nucleotide sequence: TGCGCCAGCAGCTTGGGACAGGGGTACACTGAAGCTTTCTTT. Protein product: CASSLGQGYTEAFF.

In this sample, this clone turned up a few times. The V gene is TRBV7-3, the J gene TRBJ2-1; possible D gene TRBD2, 5 bases. There are 17 residues in the CDR3. Trimming removed 1 base at V and 4 bases at J, with 17 bases between. Per germline, CDR1 SGHTA and CDR2 FQGTGA. The CDR3 bases are TGTGCCAGCAGCTTAATGGTTCTAGCTCCATTTTACAATGAGCAGTTCTTC. This sequence encodes CASSLMVLAPFYNEQFF.

The V and J genes are TRBV2 and TRBJ1-2; D uncertain. The CDR3 consists of 15 residues. V was trimmed by 1 base and J by 2 bases, leaving 11 bases between them. The germline CDR1 and CDR2 sequences are SNHLY and FYNNEI. As DNA, the CDR3 is TGTGCCAGCAGTGAAGTGCAGGATAGAAACTATGGCTACACCTTC. As protein: CASSEVQDRNYGYTF.

This clone has a handful of counts. The chain links TRBV28 to TRBJ1-5; 8 bases fit TRBD1. Losses at the gene ends were 4 bases for V and 5 bases for J; bases not matched to a gene: 13. The CDR3 sequence is 17 residues long. Germline values: CDR1 MDHEN, CDR2 SYDVKM. Written as DNA, the CDR3 is TGTGCCAGCAGTTCCCAAAGGACAGGGATAAAGGATCAGCCCCAGCATTTT. Translation gives CASSSQRTGIKDQPQHF. Together with reference TRBV28 and TRBJ1-5, the CDR3 gives the full variable domain: DVKVTQSSRYLVKRTGEKVFLECVQDMDHENMFWYRQDPGLGLRLIYFSYDVKMKEKGDIPEGYSVSREKKERFSLILESASTNQTSMYLCASSSQRTGIKDQPQHFGDGTRLSIL.

This clone was recorded a few times. This chain uses TRBV5-1 with TRBJ1-5, with TRBD1 matching 7 bases. The germline V gene encodes CDR1 SGHRS and CDR2 YFSETQ. There are 14 residues in the CDR3. V gave up 2 bases and J gave up 1 base; unmatched junction bases: 0. DNA of the CDR3: TGCGCCAGCAGCTTAGGGGGCAGCAATCAGCCCCAGCATTTT. This codes for CASSLGGSNQPQHF.

The chain carries TRBV2 and TRBJ1-2; D unclear. This CDR3 spans 12 amino acids. V was cut by 3 bases and J by 2 bases, with 4 bases left in between. Germline V lookup: CDR1 SNHLY, CDR2 FYNNEI. CDR3 DNA: TGTGCCAGCAGTGACCAGAACTATGGCTACACCTTC. Translating gives CASSDQNYGYTF.

The rearrangement joins TRBV25-1 to TRBJ1-2; TRBD1 matches at 9 bases. Trimming cost V 5 bases and J 5 bases; bases outside gene matches: 9. CDR1 and CDR2 (germline): MGHDK, SYGVNS. This CDR3 comprises 15 residues. The CDR3 DNA reads as TGTGCCAGCAGTCCCCCCGGGACAGGGAATTATGGCTACACCTTC. It translates to CASSPPGTGNYGYTF.

The CDR3 spells CASSYGGAQYF. The CDR3 DNA reads TGTGCCAGCAGTTACGGGGGGGCCCAGTACTTC. This chain joins TRBV6-5 and TRBJ2-5; 7 nucleotides match TRBD2. Germline V gene sequence: CDR1 MNHEY, CDR2 SVGAGI. V lost 2 bases to trimming and J lost 9 bases; unmatched junction nucleotides: 0. This CDR3 is 11 amino acids long.

This chain links TRBV9 with TRBJ2-1; D perhaps matches TRBD2 (6 bases). The CDR3 totals 13 residues. CDR1 and CDR2 (germline): SGDLS, YYNGEE. V was shortened by 4 bases and J by 5 bases, with 10 bases between the two germline ends. CDR3: CASSPGRDNEQFF. CDR3 nucleotide sequence: TGTGCCAGCAGCCCCGGGAGAGACAATGAGCAGTTCTTC.

This clone has just a few counts. The J gene is TRBJ2-1, the V gene TRBV18, with TRBD2 identical over 9 bases. CDR1 is KGHSH, CDR2 LQKENI, per germline. Unmatched junction bases numbered 6, after V lost 6 bases and J lost 9 bases. This CDR3 has 13 residues. CDR3 protein: CASSRQREAEQFF. CDR3 DNA: TGTGCCAGCTCTCGACAGCGGGAGGCTGAGCAGTTCTTC. The full variable domain, completed using reference TRBV18 and TRBJ2-1, is NAGVMQNPRHLVRRRGQEARLRCSPMKGHSHVYWYRQLPEEGLKFMVYLQKENIIDESGMPKERFSAEFPKEGPSILRIQQVVRGDSAAYFCASSRQREAEQFFGPGTRLTVL.

CDR3 amino acids: CASSLRGDSGNTIYF. The CDR3 DNA sequence: TGTGCCAGCAGCCTCAGGGGTGACTCTGGAAACACCATATATTTT. V usage is TRBV7-3 and J usage is TRBJ1-3, with D possibly matching TRBD1 (6 bases). The CDR3 sequence is 15 residues long. Trimming removed 5 bases at V and 0 bases at J, with 11 bases between. Germline values: CDR1 SGHTA, CDR2 FQGTGA.

The V call is TRBV6-5, the J call TRBJ2-1, with 8 nucleotides matching TRBD2. CDR1 MNHEY and CDR2 SVGAGI come from the germline V gene. This CDR3 has 15 amino acids. Unmatched junction bases numbered 4, after V lost 6 bases and J lost 0 bases. The chain's CDR3 is CASRRGALSYNEQFF. CDR3 sequence (DNA): TGTGCCAGCAGGCGGGGGGCCCTCTCCTACAATGAGCAGTTCTTC.

The V and J genes are TRBV7-9 and TRBJ1-2; 7 bases agree with TRBD1. CDR3 size: 10 residues. Germline V gene data show CDR1 as SEHNR and CDR2 as FQNEAQ (reference sequence). V shed 8 bases, J shed 10 bases, and the junction held 4 bases outside the gene matches. CDR3 sequence (DNA): TGTGCCAGCGGCGGGACAGTCTACACCTTC. Translated, it gives CASGGTVYTF.

The rearrangement uses TRBV6-6 and TRBJ2-3; D call uncertain. CDR3 length: 14 amino acids. V lost 7 bases to trimming and J lost 0 bases, with 11 bases between them. Germline V gene sequence: CDR1 MNHNY, CDR2 SVGAGI (reference sequence). The CDR3 region is CASTLDVSTDTQYF. CDR3 DNA: TGTGCCAGCACCCTAGACGTTAGCACAGATACGCAGTATTTT.

The V call is TRBV2, the J call TRBJ2-3, with 9 bases fitting TRBD2. With 2 bases clipped from V and 4 bases from J, the junction kept 7 bases outside the gene matches. The germline V gene has CDR1 SNHLY and CDR2 FYNNEI. The CDR3 sequence is 16 residues long. CDR3 in amino acids: CASSELGGRAADTQYF. The CDR3 coding sequence is TGTGCCAGCAGTGAATTGGGCGGGAGGGCCGCAGATACGCAGTATTTT.

This clone turned up a few times. This chain connects TRBV19 to TRBJ2-3; 7 bases are shared with TRBD1. Germline V gene lookup returns CDR1 LNHDA and CDR2 SQIVND (reference sequence). V was pared by 8 bases and J by 4 bases, with 12 bases of the junction left unmatched. The CDR3 has 15 residues. The CDR3 sequence: CASGSFVGGSDTQYF. The DNA for the CDR3 is TGTGCCAGTGGGAGCTTTGTAGGGGGCTCAGATACGCAGTATTTT. The variable domain in full, with the rest retrieved from reference TRBV19 and TRBJ2-3, is DGGITQSPKYLFRKEGQNVTLSCEQNLNHDAMYWYRQDPGQGLRLIYYSQIVNDFQKGDIAEGYSVSREKKESFPLTVTSAQKNPTAFYLCASGSFVGGSDTQYFGPGTRLTVL.

This sequence joins TRBV7-9 and TRBJ2-5; D is undetermined. The CDR3 length is 16 residues. The V gene lost 4 bases and the J gene lost 5 bases, with 20 bases spanning the gap. The germline gives CDR1 SEHNR, CDR2 FQNEAQ (reference sequence). For the CDR3, the DNA is TGTGCCAGCAGCTCCCTGGGTCTGGCGGCAAGGGAGACCCAGTACTTC. This sequence encodes CASSSLGLAARETQYF.

The chain is built from TRBV30 and TRBJ2-6; 8 bases align to TRBD1. Germline assignment: CDR1 GTSNPN and CDR2 SVGIG (reference sequence). J lost 0 bases, V lost 1 base, and 5 bases had no gene match. The CDR3 is made up of 17 amino acids. CDR3 region: CAWSGQGPISGANVLTF. In DNA, the CDR3 is TGTGCCTGGAGTGGACAGGGGCCTATCTCTGGGGCCAACGTCCTGACTTTC.

In its sample, this clone was seen once. This chain uses TRBV7-9 with TRBJ1-4, with TRBD1 identical over 8 bases. Germline lookup yields CDR1 SEHNR and CDR2 FQNEAQ (reference sequence). The CDR3 has 14 amino acids. After removal of 8 bases from V and 5 bases from J, the junction contained 7 bases not matched to a gene. The CDR3, as DNA: TGTGCCAGCCTCTCAGGGACAGGCAATGAAAAACTGTTTTTT. Translating it yields CASLSGTGNEKLFF.

The chain recombines TRBV4-1 with TRBJ2-3, with D maybe TRBD1 (5 bases). V was cut by 0 bases and J by 2 bases, with 12 bases left in between. The CDR3 runs 16 residues. Germline V CDR1 and CDR2: MGHRA, YSYEKL. CDR3 nucleotides: TGCGCCAGCAGCCAAGATTCAGGGCCAAACACAGATACGCAGTATTTT. It encodes CASSQDSGPNTDTQYF.

The chain is built from TRBV6-6 and TRBJ1-2; unclear D gene. The germline V gene has CDR1 MNHNY and CDR2 SVGAGI (reference sequence). CDR3 size: 15 residues. The ends were cut back, 6 bases at V and 4 bases at J, with 18 bases in the middle. The CDR3 reads CASSLDGIGLYGYTF. The CDR3 region has the DNA TGTGCCAGCAGCCTCGACGGAATTGGGCTCTATGGCTACACCTTC.

CDR3 nucleotides: TGTGCCAGCAGTTTTGCGGGACAGGGGGTCGAGCAGTACTTC. Residues: CASSFAGQGVEQYF. The J gene is TRBJ2-7, the V gene TRBV27; the match to TRBD1 covers 11 bases. The germline V gene encodes CDR1 MNHEY and CDR2 SMNVEV (reference sequence). This CDR3 is 14 amino acids long. With 3 bases clipped from V and 6 bases from J, the junction kept 4 bases outside the gene matches.

The gene calls are TRBV7-9 and TRBJ2-7, with a tentative D call TRBD1 (6 bases). Germline assignment: CDR1 SEHNR and CDR2 FQNEAQ (reference sequence). CDR3 size: 14 residues. Between the trimmed V and J ends, which lost 2 bases and 5 bases, there was a span of 13 bases. The CDR3 nucleotides are TGTGCCAGCAGCTTAATAGCAGGGGCCAACGAGCAGTACGTC. Its translation: CASSLIAGANEQYV.

This CDR3 is CASSFGQATNEKLFF. As DNA, the CDR3 is TGTGCCAGCAGCTTTGGACAGGCAACTAATGAAAAACTGTTTTTT. This chain connects TRBV7-9 to TRBJ1-4, with TRBD1 matching 7 bases. This CDR3 comprises 15 residues. Germline CDR1 SEHNR, CDR2 FQNEAQ (reference sequence). With 3 bases clipped from V and 0 bases from J, the junction kept 1 base outside the gene matches.